Below, 29 T cell receptor beta chains from the same sample are listed, as sequenced in a study of tumor-infiltrating lymphocytes in primary liver carcinoma. Co-extracting RNA and DNA was done with about 20-34 mg of unsorted bulk tissue as input. TCR beta cDNA was prepared out of about 510 ng total RNA by means of a constant-region primer. Slightly modified ARM-PCR, run as three nested multiplex PCR rounds, produced the TCR beta libraries. With TRBV1-TRBV30 forward primers and a C-beta reverse primer, the first two PCR rounds were run for roughly 9 cycles each. TCRdb re-derived calls from the multiplex PCR reads in MiXCR, one entry per CDR3 protein. The table shows tens of thousands of distinct CDR3 sequences, with 55% to 75% occurring only once. Sequencing input: liver tumor tissue from sampling region 5. The subset is: tumor region T5, tumor centre. Receptors originate from a man aged 35-49 years with primary liver carcinoma and hepatitis B virus infection.

This clonotype was observed a few times. A much larger clonotype is one base distant, so this may be a read error. This sequence joins TRBV6-5 and TRBJ2-5, with TRBD1 as a possible D gene (5 bases). The CDR3 extends over 13 amino acids. Germline loops: CDR1 MNHEY, CDR2 SVGAGI. The CDR3 nucleotides are TGTGCCAGCAATAAAGACAGTCAAGAGACCCAGTGCTTC. This gives the protein CASNKDSQETQCF.

Points on this clonotype: One end of the junction varies from germline; a read error may be responsible. The chain has TRBV6-5 and TRBJ2-6; TRBD1 matches at 7 bases. The germline gives CDR1 MNHEY, CDR2 SVGAGI. This CDR3 spans 16 amino acids. The CDR3 DNA is TGTGCTAGCAGGGCAGGGGACAGATCCGGGGCCAACATCCTGACCTTC. This encodes CASRAGDRSGANILTF.

The gene calls are TRBV6-2 or TRBV6-3 and TRBJ2-7; tentative D call: TRBD1 (5 bases). CDR1 is MNHEY and CDR2 is SVGEGT in the germline V gene. V was clipped by 4 bases and J by 0 bases, with 10 bases between them. This CDR3 has 14 residues. The CDR3 DNA is TGTGCCAGCAGTTCGAGACAGAGCTCCTACGAGCAGTACGTC. It codes for CASSSRQSSYEQYV.

This clonotype came up a few times. J is TRBJ2-2 and V is TRBV11-1, with D possibly matching TRBD2 (6 bases). Trimming pared 5 bases from V and 5 bases from J, leaving 9 bases between. Germline CDR1 is SGHAT and CDR2 is FQDESV (reference sequence). The CDR3 has 13 amino acids. CDR3 coding DNA: TGTGCCAGCAGCCTAGGACTAACCGGGGAGCTGTTTTTT. Protein sequence: CASSLGLTGELFF.

This sequence joins TRBV5-6 and TRBJ2-7, with TRBD1 matching 8 bases. CDR1 is SGHDT and CDR2 is YYEEEE in the germline V gene. V gave up 4 bases and J gave up 4 bases; unmatched junction bases: 7. The CDR3 runs 14 residues. Here the CDR3 reads CASSDRDRSYEQYF. In DNA form, the CDR3 reads TGTGCCAGCAGCGACCGGGACAGGAGTTACGAGCAGTACTTC. The whole variable domain, filled in from reference TRBV5-6 and TRBJ2-7, reads DAGVTQSPTHLIKTRGQQVTLRCSPKSGHDTVSWYQQALGQGPQFIFQYYEEEERQRGNFPDRFSGHQFPNYSSELNVNALLLGDSALYLCASSDRDRSYEQYFGPGTRLTVT.

Worth noting for this clonotype: The conserved closing phenylalanine or tryptophan is absent in this CDR3, likely reflecting a read error. V usage is TRBV11-2 and J usage is TRBJ2-2; a possible D gene is TRBD1 (6 bases). The V gene's germline CDR1 is SGHAT and CDR2 FQNNGV. The CDR3 spans 19 residues. In DNA form, the CDR3 reads TGTGCCATCAGCTTAGATCGAGGGGGAGTGCGCCCGCACACCGGGGAGCTGTTTCTT. Encoded protein: CAISLDRGGVRPHTGELFL.

The chain employs TRBV6-6 and TRBJ1-1, with D unresolved. Trimming left V 9 bases short and J 3 bases short, with 26 bases between. The CDR3 extends over 17 amino acids. The germline V gene has CDR1 MNHNY and CDR2 SVGAGI (reference sequence). CDR3 residues: CASSIMGRNPMDTEAFF. The CDR3 nucleotides are TGTGCCAGTAGTATCATGGGGAGGAATCCCATGGACACTGAAGCTTTCTTT.

This clonotype occurred a few times. Since a much larger clone is just one base distant, this may be a read error. The chain couples TRBV6-5 to TRBJ1-2; 7 nucleotides match TRBD1. The germline V gene has CDR1 MNHEY and CDR2 SVGAGI. This CDR3 has 17 residues. The ends lost 4 bases at V and 4 bases at J; junction bases unmatched: 15. The CDR3 nucleotides are TGTGCCAGCAGTTGCTTACGGACAGGTGGTTCCGGCTATGGCTACACCTTC. It is translated as CASSCLRTGGSGYGYTF.

The J gene is TRBJ2-1, the V gene TRBV11-2, with 8 bases matching TRBD2. CDR3 length equals 16 residues. The ends lost 3 bases at V and 16 bases at J; junction bases unmatched: 20. The V gene's germline CDR1 is SGHAT and CDR2 FQNNGV. CDR3 bases: TGTGCCAGCAGCTTGGATATCGGACTAGCCATGGCTGAGCGCTTCTTC. Translation gives CASSLDIGLAMAERFF.

This clonotype was seen only once. Lacking the conserved final phenylalanine or tryptophan, this CDR3 likely reflects a read error. Because the CDR3's place on the DNA is in doubt, the DNA is left out and the CDR3 is given as listed by TCRdb. This rearrangement joins TRBV10-1 to TRBJ2-7. The CDR3 totals 12 residues, both ends included. The germline V gene encodes CDR1 WNHNN and CDR2 SYGVQD (reference sequence). The CDR3 region is CASSDLSYEKYS.

As concerns this clonotype: The conserved final phenylalanine or tryptophan is absent from the CDR3, which likely points to a read error. The limits of the CDR3 on the DNA are not certain, so only TCRdb's listed CDR3 is given. The V gene is TRBV6-1, the J gene TRBJ2-7; TRBD2 was called by the table and not checked on the DNA. The CDR3 is made up of 12 amino acids, end residues included. Germline lookup yields CDR1 MNHNS and CDR2 SASEGT. CDR3 region: CASSSGPYERYS.

This chain uses TRBV11-2 with TRBJ2-1; D might be TRBD2 (6 bases). V lost 7 bases, J lost 12 bases, and 34 bases lay in between. From germline, CDR1 is SGHAT and CDR2 FQNNGV. This CDR3 spans 18 amino acids. The CDR3 DNA reads TGTGCCAGCATCGAACCGGGGCGGGGCACTCGCCCCTACGATGGGCAGTTCTTC. This translates into CASIEPGRGTRPYDGQFF.

This sequence joins TRBV6-1 and TRBJ2-7; D may be TRBD2 (5 bases). Deletions cut 0 bases from V and 10 bases from J, with 19 bases between. The CDR3 extends over 15 amino acids. The germline gives CDR1 MNHNS, CDR2 SASEGT. The CDR3 DNA is TGTGCCAGCAGTGAAGCCCAGGCTGGGAGAGAGTACCAGTACTTC. Translation gives CASSEAQAGREYQYF.

A word on this clonotype: The junction differs from germline at one of its ends, possibly a read error. The V call is TRBV4-1, the J call TRBJ2-7; 7 bases match TRBD2. The CDR3 extends over 17 amino acids. Looked up from germline, CDR1 is MGHRA and CDR2 is YSYEKL. The CDR3 spells CASSLYPSGGGSNEQYF. The DNA for the CDR3 is TGCGCCAGCAGCCTATACCCTAGCGGAGGCGGCTCCAACGAGCAGTACTTC.

Concerning this clonotype itself: This sequence may be a read error, since a much larger clone differs from it by one base. For the CDR3, the DNA is TGTGCCTGGAGGCCTAAGGGGGACACTGAAGCTCTCTTT. Residues: CAWRPKGDTEALF. The rearrangement joins TRBV30 to TRBJ1-1, with D tentatively TRBD1 (6 bases). The CDR3 is made up of 13 amino acids. Germline assignment: CDR1 GTSNPN and CDR2 SVGIG (reference sequence).

On this clonotype: Its ends do not fully match the called genes, so a read error is possible. The V call is TRBV30, the J call TRBJ1-2; a weak D match, TRBD1 (5 bases). Germline V gene data show CDR1 as GTSNPN and CDR2 as SVGIG (reference sequence). The CDR3 contains 13 residues. CDR3 nucleotides: TGTGACTGGAGTCTTGGGGGACCTTATGGCTACACCTTC. Protein sequence: CDWSLGGPYGYTF.

About this clonotype: The junction and the germline gene differ at one end; a read error may be behind it. The chain joins TRBV12-3 or TRBV12-4 to TRBJ1-1; D is uncertain. This CDR3 region has 13 residues. The CDR3 DNA reads TGTGTCAGCAGTTTACTAAGCCTAGGGGAAGCTTTCTTT. Protein product: CVSSLLSLGEAFF.

This clonotype was seen only a few times. The chain carries TRBV6-4 and TRBJ2-1; 12 bases are shared with TRBD2. V shed 4 bases, J shed 6 bases, and the junction held 4 bases outside the gene matches. The germline gives CDR1 MRHNA, CDR2 SNTAGT. The CDR3 consists of 15 residues. This chain's CDR3 is CASSGLAGDFNEQFF. The CDR3 DNA is TGTGCCAGCAGTGGACTAGCGGGAGATTTCAATGAGCAGTTCTTC.

The rearrangement uses TRBV7-8 and TRBJ2-3; TRBD2 aligns across 13 bases. Germline CDR1 SGHVS, CDR2 FQNEAQ. CDR3 length equals 20 residues. Trimming at V came to 4 bases and at J to 3 bases, leaving 16 bases not matched to a gene. This CDR3 is CASSSGLAGRVSEETDTQYF. As DNA, the CDR3 is TGTGCCAGCAGCTCGGGACTAGCGGGACGGGTCTCCGAGGAGACAGATACGCAGTATTTT.

This clonotype was found many times. Since a much larger clone is just one base distant, this may be a read error. The rearrangement uses TRBV6-5 and TRBJ1-3, with D perhaps TRBD1 (5 bases). The CDR3 has 15 residues. The germline V gene encodes CDR1 MNHEY and CDR2 SVGAGI. The CDR3 reads CASSFGASSENTIYF. The CDR3 DNA follows: TGTGCCAGCAGTTTCGGGGCCAGCTCTGAAAACACCATATATTTT.

Of note for this clonotype: This clone may be a read error of a much larger clone one base away. V is TRBV5-1 and J is TRBJ1-1, with 11 positions matching TRBD1. The ends lost 1 base at V and 4 bases at J; junction bases unmatched: 3. CDR3 size: 15 residues. Germline V gene sequence: CDR1 SGHRS, CDR2 YFSETQ. The CDR3 DNA reads as TGCGCCAGCAGCTTGTTCGGGACAGGGGGCACTGAAGCTTTCTTT. The encoded protein is CASSLFGTGGTEAFF.

This clonotype was found a few times. The junction does not match germline at one end; this may be a read error. The chain couples TRBV12-3 or TRBV12-4 to TRBJ2-5; 7 nucleotides align to TRBD1. The CDR3 loop spans 13 amino acids. Written as DNA, the CDR3 is TGTGTCAGCAGCTGGACAGGTCAGGAGACCCAGTACTTC. Amino acid sequence: CVSSWTGQETQYF.

This clonotype was seen just once. The missing conserved phenylalanine or tryptophan at the end of this CDR3 makes a read error likely. The J gene is TRBJ2-3, the V gene TRBV12-3 or TRBV12-4; D not resolved. The CDR3 covers 14 residues. CDR3: CASKKVLSTDTQYL. The CDR3 bases are TGTGCCAGCAAAAAGGTTCTGAGCACGGATACGCAGTATCTT.

V usage is TRBV20-1 and J usage is TRBJ2-7; 7 nucleotides match TRBD2. In germline, CDR1 is DFQATT, CDR2 SNEGSKA (reference sequence). With V trimmed by 7 bases and J by 3 bases, 12 bases remained unmatched. This CDR3 comprises 14 residues. The CDR3 loop is CSVQRASGYYEQYF. CDR3 nucleotides: TGCAGTGTTCAAAGGGCTAGCGGATACTACGAGCAGTACTTC.

About this clonotype itself: A much more abundant neighbour one base away suggests this may be a read error. The CDR3 spells CATSNSGTEETQYF. As DNA, the CDR3 is TGTGCCACCAGTAATTCGGGGACTGAAGAGACCCAGTACTTC. The V call is TRBV24-1, the J call TRBJ2-5; perhaps TRBD2 as D (6 bases). This CDR3 contains 14 residues. Germline V gene lookup returns CDR1 KGHDR and CDR2 SFDVKD. The V gene lost 6 bases and the J gene lost 3 bases, with 13 bases spanning the gap.

This clonotype was recorded at least ten times. V usage is TRBV6-5 and J usage is TRBJ2-3; 7 nucleotides align to TRBD2. After removal of 6 bases from V and 5 bases from J, the junction contained 8 bases not matched to a gene. The CDR3 covers 14 residues. CDR1 MNHEY and CDR2 SVGAGI come from the germline V gene. CDR3 coding DNA: TGTGCCAGCAGGAACCCGGGAGGCTTAGATACGCAGTATTTT. Protein sequence: CASRNPGGLDTQYF.

Comment on this clonotype: At one end, the junction sequence differs from germline, possibly due to a read error. The chain employs TRBV6-6 and TRBJ1-5, with no clear D. This CDR3 has 12 residues. Germline-derived CDR1 and CDR2 are MNHNY and SVGAGI (reference sequence). CDR3 protein: CASSLPNRPQHF. DNA of the CDR3: TGTGCCAGCAGTCTCCCGAATCGGCCCCAGCATTTT.

About this clonotype: Since a much larger clone is just one base distant, this may be a read error. The genes are TRBV6-1 and TRBJ2-7; 8 bases fit TRBD2. Germline CDR1 reads MNHNS; CDR2 reads SASEGT. There are 16 residues in the CDR3. CDR3 nucleotides: TGTGTCAGCAGTCCGCGACTAGCGAATTCCTCCTACGAGCAGTACTTC. It is translated as CVSSPRLANSSYEQYF.

Note on this clonotype: An end of the junction differs from the germline gene, which may be a read error. This chain links TRBV12-3 or TRBV12-4 with TRBJ1-6; 7 bases fit TRBD1. This CDR3 has 15 amino acids. This CDR3 is CASSFTTGRNSPLHF. The CDR3 coding sequence is TGTGCCAGCAGTTTTACGACAGGGCGTAATTCACCCCTTCACTTT.